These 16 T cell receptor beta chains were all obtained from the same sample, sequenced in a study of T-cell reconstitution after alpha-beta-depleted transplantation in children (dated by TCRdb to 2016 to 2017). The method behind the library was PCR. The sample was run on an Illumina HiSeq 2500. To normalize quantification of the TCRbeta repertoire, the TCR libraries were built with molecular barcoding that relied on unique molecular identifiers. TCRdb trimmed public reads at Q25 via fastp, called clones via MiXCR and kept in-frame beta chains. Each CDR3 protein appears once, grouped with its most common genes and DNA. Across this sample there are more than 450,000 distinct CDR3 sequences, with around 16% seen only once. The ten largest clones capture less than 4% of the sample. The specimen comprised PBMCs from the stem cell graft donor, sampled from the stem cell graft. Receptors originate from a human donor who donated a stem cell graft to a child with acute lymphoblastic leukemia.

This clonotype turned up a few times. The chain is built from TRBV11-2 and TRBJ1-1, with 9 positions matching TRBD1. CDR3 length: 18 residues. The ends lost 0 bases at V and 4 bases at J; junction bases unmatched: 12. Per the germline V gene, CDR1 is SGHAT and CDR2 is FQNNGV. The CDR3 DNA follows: TGTGCCAGCAGCTTAGAGGACAGGGGCTGCCGGAGGTGCACTGAAGCTTTCTTT. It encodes CASSLEDRGCRRCTEAFF.

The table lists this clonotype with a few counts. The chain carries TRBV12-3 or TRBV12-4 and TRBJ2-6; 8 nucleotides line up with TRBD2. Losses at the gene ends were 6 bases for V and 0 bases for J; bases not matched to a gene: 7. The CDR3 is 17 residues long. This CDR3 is CASSRLARFSGANVLTF. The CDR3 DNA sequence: TGTGCCAGCAGCCGACTAGCGCGTTTCTCTGGGGCCAACGTCCTGACTTTC.

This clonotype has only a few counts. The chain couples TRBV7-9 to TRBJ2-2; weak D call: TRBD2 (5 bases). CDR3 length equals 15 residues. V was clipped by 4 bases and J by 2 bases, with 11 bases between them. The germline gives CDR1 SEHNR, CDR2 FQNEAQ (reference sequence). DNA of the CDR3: TGTGCCAGCAGCTCGTTCCGGGGTAACACCGGGGAGCTGTTTTTT. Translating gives CASSSFRGNTGELFF. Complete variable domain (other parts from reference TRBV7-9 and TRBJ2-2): DTGVSQNPRHKITKRGQNVTFRCDPISEHNRLYWYRQTLGQGPEFLTYFQNEAQLEKSRLLSDRFSAERPKGSFSTLEIQRTEQGDSAMYLCASSSFRGNTGELFFGEGSRLTVL.

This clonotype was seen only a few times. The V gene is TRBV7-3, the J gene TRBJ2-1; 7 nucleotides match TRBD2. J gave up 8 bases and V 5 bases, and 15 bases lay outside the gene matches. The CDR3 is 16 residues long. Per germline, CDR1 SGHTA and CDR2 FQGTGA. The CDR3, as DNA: TGTGCCAGCAGCCTCGGTTGGGGCGGGAGTCGCGATGAGCAGTTCTTC. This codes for CASSLGWGGSRDEQFF.

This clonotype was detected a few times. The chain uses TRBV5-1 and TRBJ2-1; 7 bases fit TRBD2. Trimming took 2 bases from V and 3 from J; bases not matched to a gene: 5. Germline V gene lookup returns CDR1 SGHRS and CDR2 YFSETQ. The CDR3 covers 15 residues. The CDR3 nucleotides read TGCGCCAGCAGCTTTGGTAGCGGGCTCTACAATGAGCAGTTCTTC. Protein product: CASSFGSGLYNEQFF.

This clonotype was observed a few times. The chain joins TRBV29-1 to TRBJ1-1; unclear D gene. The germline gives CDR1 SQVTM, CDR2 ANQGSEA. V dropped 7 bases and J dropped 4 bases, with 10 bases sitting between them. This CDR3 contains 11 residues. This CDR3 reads CSAVRGTEAFF. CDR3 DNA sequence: TGCAGCGCTGTGCGGGGCACTGAAGCTTTCTTT. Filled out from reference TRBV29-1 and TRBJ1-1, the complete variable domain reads SAVISQKPSRDICQRGTSLTIQCQVDSQVTMMFWYRQQPGQSLTLIATANQGSEATYESGFVIDKFPISRPNLTFSTLTVSNMSPEDSSIYLCSAVRGTEAFFGQGTRLTVV.

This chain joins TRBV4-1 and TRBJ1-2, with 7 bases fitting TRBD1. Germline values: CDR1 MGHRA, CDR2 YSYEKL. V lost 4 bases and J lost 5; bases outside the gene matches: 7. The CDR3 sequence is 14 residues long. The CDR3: CASSPTGPLYGYTF. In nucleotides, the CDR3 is TGCGCCAGCAGCCCGACAGGGCCCTTATATGGCTACACCTTC.

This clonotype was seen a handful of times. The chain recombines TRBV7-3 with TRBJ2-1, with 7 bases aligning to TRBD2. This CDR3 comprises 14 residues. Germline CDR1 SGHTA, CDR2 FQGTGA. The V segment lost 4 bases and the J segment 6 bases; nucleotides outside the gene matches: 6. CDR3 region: CASSSRLASNEQFF. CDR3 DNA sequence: TGTGCCAGCAGCTCGAGACTAGCTTCCAATGAGCAGTTCTTC.

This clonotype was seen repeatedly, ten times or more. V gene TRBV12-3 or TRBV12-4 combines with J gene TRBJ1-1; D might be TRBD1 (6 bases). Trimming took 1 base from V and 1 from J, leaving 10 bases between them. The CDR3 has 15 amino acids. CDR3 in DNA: TGTGCCAGCAGTTTAGTCCCACAGGGGAACACTGAAGCTTTCTTT. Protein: CASSLVPQGNTEAFF.

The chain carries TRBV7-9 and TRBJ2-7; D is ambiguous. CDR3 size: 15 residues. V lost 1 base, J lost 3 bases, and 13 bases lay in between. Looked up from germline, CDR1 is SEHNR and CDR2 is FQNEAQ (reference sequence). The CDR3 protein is CASSLGDRIRYEQYF. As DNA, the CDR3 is TGTGCCAGCAGCTTAGGGGATAGGATCCGCTACGAGCAGTACTTC.

The CDR3 DNA is TGCGCCAGCAGCTTGGGTGGGGGCCGAAACTACGAGCAGTACTTC. The encoded protein is CASSLGGGRNYEQYF. The V gene is TRBV5-1, the J gene TRBJ2-7, with TRBD1 as a possible D gene (6 bases). The germline V gene has CDR1 SGHRS and CDR2 YFSETQ. Trimming shortened V by 0 bases and J by 3 bases, and 13 bases separated the two germline ends. This CDR3 comprises 15 residues. Based on the CDR3 plus reference TRBV5-1 and TRBJ2-7, the full variable domain is KAGVTQTPRYLIKTRGQQVTLSCSPISGHRSVSWYQQTPGQGLQFLFEYFSETQRNKGNFPGRFSGRQFSNSRSEMNVSTLELGDSALYLCASSLGGGRNYEQYFGPGTRLTVT.

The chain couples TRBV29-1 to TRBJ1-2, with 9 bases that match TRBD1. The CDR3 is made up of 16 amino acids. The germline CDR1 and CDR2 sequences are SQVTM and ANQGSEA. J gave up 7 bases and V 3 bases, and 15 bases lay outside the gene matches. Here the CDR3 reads CSVDRGDREARSGYTF. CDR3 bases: TGCAGCGTTGACAGGGGGGACAGGGAGGCTCGGAGTGGCTACACCTTC.

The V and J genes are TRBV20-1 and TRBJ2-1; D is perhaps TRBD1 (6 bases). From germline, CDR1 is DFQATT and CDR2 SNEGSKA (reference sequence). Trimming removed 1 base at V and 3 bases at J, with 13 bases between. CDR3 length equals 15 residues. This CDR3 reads CSARARAGVYNEQFF. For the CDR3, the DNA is TGCAGTGCTAGAGCTAGGGCAGGGGTCTACAATGAGCAGTTCTTC.

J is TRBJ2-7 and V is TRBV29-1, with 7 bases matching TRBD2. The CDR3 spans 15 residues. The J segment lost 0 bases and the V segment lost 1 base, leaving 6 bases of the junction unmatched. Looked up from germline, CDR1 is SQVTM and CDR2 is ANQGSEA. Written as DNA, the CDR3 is TGCAGCGTTGAAGTGTGGACTAGTGGCTCCTACGAGCAGTACTTC. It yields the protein CSVEVWTSGSYEQYF.

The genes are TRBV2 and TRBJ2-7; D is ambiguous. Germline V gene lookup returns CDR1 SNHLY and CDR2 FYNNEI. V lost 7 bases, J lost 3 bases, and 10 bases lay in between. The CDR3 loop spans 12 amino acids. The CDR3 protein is CASTESGYEQYF. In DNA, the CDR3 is TGTGCCAGCACCGAATCGGGCTACGAGCAGTACTTC.

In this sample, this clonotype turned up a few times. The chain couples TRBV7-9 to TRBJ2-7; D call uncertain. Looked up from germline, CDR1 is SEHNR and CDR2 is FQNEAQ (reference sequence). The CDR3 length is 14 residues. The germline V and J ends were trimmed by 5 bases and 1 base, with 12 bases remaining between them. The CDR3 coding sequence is TGTGCCAGCAGCAATGGGCTCGAATCCTACGAGCAGTACTTC. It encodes CASSNGLESYEQYF.